The clone carrying this T cell receptor (beta chain) was counted a few times. The antigen is undetermined. The CDR3 contains 16 residues. Germline assignment: CDR1 SGHAT and CDR2 FQDESV (reference sequence). The V and J ends lost 1 base and 7 bases respectively, with 16 bases between them. This sample is part of a study of CD8+CD57+ T cells in acquired aplastic anemia. TCR beta VDJ and CDR3 profiles were obtained from a genomic DNA template. In TCRdb, the reads were re-called with MiXCR into one record per CDR3 protein. The sample contains some 200,000 distinct CDR3 sequences, about 37% of which appear only once. Overall study findings and caveats: Patients and controls were found to share 25 to 30 CD8+ CDR3 sequences.

Input material: sorted CD4+, CD8+, or CD8+CD57+ T cells (not recorded which) from PBMCs. The sequence came from a human donor in good health, serving as a control. The chain couples TRBV11-1 to TRBJ1-4; possibly TRBD1 for D (5 bases). CDR3 DNA: TGTGCCAGCAGCTTAGGTCTCTCGCAGGGAACTGAAAAACTGTTTTTT. It is translated as CASSLGLSQGTEKLFF.